The T cell receptor beta chain described here comes from a study of blood T cell repertoires in COVID-19 (dated by TCRdb to 2018 to 2021). Context from the whole study: Samples covering the acute and convalescent phases of COVID-19 were provided by collaborators in the United States, Italy and Spain. Where available, HLA class I and class II types were taken from metadata supplied by the sample provider and were not determined by assay-based typing. The dataset comprised deeply sampled blood TCRbeta repertoires from subjects exposed to, actively infected with, or recovered from COVID-19. The repertoires were released in a freely available public database meant as a resource for research on the immune response to SARS-CoV-2. A de-identified subject ID, COVID-19 status, age in years and sex were almost always included in the sample metadata. The samples were drawn from two sources: the first 160 participants of the ongoing ImmuneRACE study, and 1,000 to 1,500 subjects contributed by 6 global collaborators. The material from the prospective study consisted of cDNA or gDNA derived from T cells, B-cell-depleted T cells, or PBMCs.

At one collaborating source in Seattle, patients were enrolled during active infection and were followed longitudinally through the course of disease. Whole blood was collected in K2EDTA tubes by collaborating institutions according to the institutions' own protocols. Collaborator samples were shipped for TCRbeta analysis as frozen whole blood, isolated PBMCs, or DNA extracted from either sample type. Here is what the overall study found, with its caveats: Clinical and demographic metadata were provided uncurated, with the amount varying by source and participant.

TCRbeta CDR3 regions were amplified from genomic DNA using the immunoSEQ Assay, a bias-controlled multiplex PCR. On the authors' methods: Nucleated cell counts per sample were estimated from amplification of reference gene primers within the assay. To quantify the absolute abundance of each unique TCRbeta CDR3 rearrangement, sequence reads were collapsed and filtered. For each sample, productive Simpson clonality was calculated by taking the square root of Simpson's diversity index across productive rearrangements. The table comes from immuneACCESS by way of TCRdb, which keeps in-frame sequences with V and J called. Part of the clones is missing from these tables; in studies checked, under half for an unresolved V gene and the rest for unknown reasons. V, J and clone size were drawn from that table, and D and trimming were deduced from the DNA. For this sample there are about 52,000 clones; around 81% appear just once. The ten largest account for about 27% of the sample.

In this sample, this clone turned up once. Its antigen is unknown. No quality values exist for individual bases; no much larger clone is one base distant. This TCR was recovered from a woman older than 75 with COVID-19, enrolled during active disease. The sequenced sample was peripheral blood.

This receptor has the CDR3 CASNMGTSGNEQYF. The nucleotides read TGTGCCAGCAACATGGGGACTAGCGGAAACGAGCAGTACTTC. The V gene is TRBV28 and the J gene is TRBJ2-7; TRBD2 matches 11 bases in the middle. CDR1 MDHEN and CDR2 SYDVKM are derived from the germline V gene. The CDR3 runs 14 amino acids, cysteine and phenylalanine included. CDR3 DNA is the only sequence kept; it has 42 bases, read in frame from the first base. Trimming takes 7 bases off V and 5 bases off J; junction bases not matched to a gene: 7. Where the CDR3 stops, the reference TRBV28 and TRBJ2-7 genes take over; the full variable domain is DVKVTQSSRYLVKRTGEKVFLECVQDMDHENMFWYRQDPGLGLRLIYFSYDVKMKEKGDIPEGYSVSREKKERFSLILESASTNQTSMYLCASNMGTSGNEQYFGPGTRLTVT.